Following are 30 T cell receptor beta chains from one sample sequenced in a study of Ad26.COV2.S vaccination and SARS-CoV-2 variants. The repertoire was sequenced with immunoSEQ multiplex PCR; TCRdb's copy has only in-frame clones and lacks some. Of about 350,000 clones listed, 92% are singletons. The sample was peripheral blood, taken after recovery from COVID-19. The receptor source for this set is a human donor who had recovered from COVID-19.

This chain uses TRBV5-1 with TRBJ1-2; 7 bases align to TRBD1. The CDR3 contains 13 residues. V lost 4 bases and J lost 4; bases outside the gene matches: 4. Germline loops: CDR1 SGHRS, CDR2 YFSETQ. The CDR3 DNA sequence: TGCGCCAGCAGCGGGGACAGTATCTATGGCTACACCTTC. Its protein is CASSGDSIYGYTF.

This clone has just a few counts. The J gene is TRBJ1-6, the V gene TRBV6-1, with D tentatively TRBD1 (5 bases). Germline CDR1 and CDR2: MNHNS and SASEGT. CDR3 length equals 14 residues. The ends were cut back, 2 bases at V and 6 bases at J, with 8 bases in the middle. The CDR3 protein is CASSESGPNSPLHF. In nucleotides, the CDR3 is TGTGCCAGCAGTGAATCGGGGCCTAATTCACCCCTCCACTTT.

This chain joins TRBV3-1 (or the pseudogene TRBV3-2) and TRBJ2-5; D is unclear. Germline V gene sequence: CDR1 LGHDT, CDR2 YNNKEL (reference sequence). V was cut by 1 base and J by 5 bases, with 2 bases left in between. The CDR3 is 11 residues long. In nucleotides, the CDR3 is TGTGCCAGCAGCCAAGTTGAGACCCAGTACTTC. Protein product: CASSQVETQYF.

The chain links TRBV6-5 to TRBJ2-7; perhaps TRBD2 as D (5 bases). The germline CDR1 and CDR2 sequences are MNHEY and SVGAGI. The CDR3 is 13 amino acids. Deletions cut 0 bases from V and 6 bases from J, with 9 bases between. The CDR3 coding sequence is TGTGCCAGCAGTTACTCGTACGGGGTCGAGCAGTACTTC. This sequence encodes CASSYSYGVEQYF.

The chain recombines TRBV6-6 with TRBJ2-7; D assignment may be TRBD1 or TRBD2 (5 bases each). The V end lost 4 bases, the J end lost 1 base, and 14 bases lay between the germline ends. This CDR3 contains 15 residues. Germline CDR1 and CDR2: MNHNY and SVGAGI (reference sequence). The CDR3 bases are TGTGCCAGCAGTTCTCCGGGACGGAGTTCCTACGAGCAGTACTTC. Residues: CASSSPGRSSYEQYF.

About this clone itself: Other DNA sequences in this sample translate to the same CDR3. The V gene is TRBV12-3 or TRBV12-4, the J gene TRBJ1-1; D may be TRBD1 (6 bases). Trimming took off 5 bases at V and 5 bases at J, with 12 bases between the two ends. This CDR3 region has 13 residues. The CDR3 DNA reads as TGTGCCAGCAGTCTACAAGGGGGAACTGAAGCTTTCTTT. Protein sequence: CASSLQGGTEAFF.

The CDR3 reads CASSLSAETYNEQFF. For the CDR3, the DNA is TGTGCCAGCAGCTTGTCAGCGGAAACCTACAATGAGCAGTTCTTC. The chain employs TRBV7-9 and TRBJ2-1; possible D gene TRBD2, 5 bases. Germline CDR1 SEHNR, CDR2 FQNEAQ (reference sequence). This CDR3 is 15 amino acids long. V lost 3 bases and J lost 2, with 11 bases in between.

The chain links TRBV13 to TRBJ2-7, with D possibly called TRBD1 or TRBD2 (5 bases each). V gave up 4 bases and J gave up 7 bases, with 17 bases separating them. This CDR3 is built from 14 residues. CDR1 and CDR2 from the germline V gene are PRHDT and FYEKMQ (reference sequence). The CDR3 DNA reads as TGTGCCAGCAGCTACCGGGGCTCCGACTGGGAGCAGTACTTC. Amino acids: CASSYRGSDWEQYF.

This clone appeared a single time. J is TRBJ2-5 and V is TRBV11-3; TRBD1 agrees at 8 bases. V lost 5 bases and J lost 2; bases outside the gene matches: 10. Germline loops: CDR1 SGHNT, CDR2 YENEEA. The CDR3 totals 16 residues. The CDR3 DNA is TGTGCCAGCAGCCCTGGACAGGGTCTTATACAAGAGACCCAGTACTTC. Its protein is CASSPGQGLIQETQYF.

This sequence joins TRBV15 and TRBJ2-6, with no clear D. Between the trimmed V and J ends, which lost 6 bases and 4 bases, there was a span of 10 bases. This CDR3 has 14 residues. CDR1 is LNHNV and CDR2 is YYDKDF in the germline V gene (reference sequence). CDR3 residues: CATSSGPGANVLTF. Written as DNA, the CDR3 is TGTGCCACCAGTTCGGGTCCAGGGGCCAACGTCCTGACTTTC.

J is TRBJ2-7 and V is TRBV11-3, with a weak D call TRBD1 (6 bases). The germline gives CDR1 SGHNT, CDR2 YENEEA. This CDR3 has 13 residues. The ends were cut back, 0 bases at V and 3 bases at J, with 6 bases in the middle. CDR3 in amino acids: CASSLDRGYEQYF. The CDR3 nucleotides read TGTGCCAGCAGCTTAGACAGGGGCTACGAGCAGTACTTC.

The chain combines TRBV18 with TRBJ1-2, with TRBD1 identical over 7 bases. J was trimmed by 0 bases and V by 3 bases; bases with no gene match: 10. CDR1 and CDR2 (germline): KGHSH, LQKENI. The CDR3 length is 17 residues. The CDR3 nucleotides read TGTGCCAGCTCACCTCTAGGACAGGCCCTAGCTAACTATGGCTACACCTTC. This codes for CASSPLGQALANYGYTF.

For this clone: Other nucleotide sequences in the sample specify the same CDR3. This chain connects TRBV24-1 to TRBJ2-3; 7 bases are shared with TRBD1. Germline loops: CDR1 KGHDR, CDR2 SFDVKD. Trimming at V came to 7 bases and at J to 1 base, leaving 1 base not matched to a gene. The CDR3 has 13 amino acids. As DNA, the CDR3 is TGTGCCACCAGCGACAGGGGCACAGATACGCAGTATTTT. Translating it yields CATSDRGTDTQYF.

The chain employs TRBV5-6 and TRBJ2-7; possibly TRBD1 for D (6 bases). Germline V lookup: CDR1 SGHDT, CDR2 YYEEEE. The CDR3 consists of 14 residues. Trimming shortened V by 8 bases and J by 2 bases, and 17 bases separated the two germline ends. The CDR3 region has the DNA TGTGCCAGTTCTCTGACAGGCCCTACCTACGAGCAGTACTTC. The encoded protein is CASSLTGPTYEQYF. Filled out from reference TRBV5-6 and TRBJ2-7, the complete variable domain reads DAGVTQSPTHLIKTRGQQVTLRCSPKSGHDTVSWYQQALGQGPQFIFQYYEEEERQRGNFPDRFSGHQFPNYSSELNVNALLLGDSALYLCASSLTGPTYEQYFGPGTRLTVT.

The DNA of the CDR3 is TGTGCCAGCAGCTTAAATCCAACCCGGGACACTGAAGCTTTCTTT. Protein sequence: CASSLNPTRDTEAFF. The chain is built from TRBV7-2 and TRBJ1-1; D not resolved. Germline V CDR1 and CDR2: SGHTA, FQGNSA. Trimming took off 2 bases at V and 3 bases at J, with 13 bases between the two ends. The length of the CDR3 is 15 residues. The whole variable domain, remainder taken from reference TRBV7-2 and TRBJ1-1, is GAGVSQSPSNKVTEKGKDVELRCDPISGHTALYWYRQSLGQGLEFLIYFQGNSAPDKSGLPSDRFSAERTGGSVSTLTIQRTQQEDSAVYLCASSLNPTRDTEAFFGQGTRLTVV.

The chain combines TRBV4-1 with TRBJ1-3; 7 bases map to TRBD1. The V gene's germline CDR1 is MGHRA and CDR2 YSYEKL. CDR3 length equals 16 residues. J lost 1 base, V lost 3 bases, and 6 bases had no gene match. The CDR3 here is CASSHSSRGSGNTIYF. The CDR3 DNA sequence: TGCGCCAGCAGCCATTCCTCCAGGGGGTCTGGAAACACCATATATTTT.

The chain couples TRBV6-5 to TRBJ2-5; D is uncertain. CDR1 is MNHEY and CDR2 is SVGAGI in the germline V gene. V lost 6 bases and J 9 bases, leaving 17 bases between the germline ends. This CDR3 has 13 residues. DNA for the CDR3: TGTGCCAGCAGCATCGACCTGGTGAAGTCCCAGTACTTC. It yields the protein CASSIDLVKSQYF.

This chain connects TRBV19 to TRBJ2-7; no definite D call. The CDR3 runs 13 residues. Germline loops: CDR1 LNHDA, CDR2 SQIVND (reference sequence). V was pared by 2 bases and J by 2 bases, with 7 bases between. CDR3 region: CASSIRLAYEQYF. The CDR3 DNA sequence: TGTGCCAGTAGTATAAGGCTAGCCTACGAGCAGTACTTC.

In DNA form, the CDR3 reads TGTGCCAGCAGCTCAATGATCGCCCCCGCCAACAATGAGCAGTTCTTC. Protein sequence: CASSSMIAPANNEQFF. This sequence joins TRBV9 and TRBJ2-1, with D unresolved. The CDR3 has 16 amino acids. V was shortened by 4 bases and J by 5 bases, with 19 bases between the two germline ends. CDR1 is SGDLS, CDR2 YYNGEE, per germline.

This chain connects TRBV27 to TRBJ1-5, with D possibly being TRBD1 (5 bases). Trimming removed 3 bases from V and 6 bases from J, with 6 bases in between. This CDR3 is built from 12 residues. CDR1 MNHEY and CDR2 SMNVEV come from the germline V gene (reference sequence). CDR3 in DNA: TGTGCCAGCAGTTTTGGGGGTCAGCCCCAGCATTTT. Protein sequence: CASSFGGQPQHF.

The chain combines TRBV2 with TRBJ2-7, with D possibly matching TRBD2 (7 bases). This CDR3 spans 12 amino acids. Germline loops: CDR1 SNHLY, CDR2 FYNNEI. Trimming shortened V by 11 bases and J by 4 bases, and 15 bases separated the two germline ends. CDR3 in amino acids: CAGRGPGYEQYF. DNA for the CDR3: TGTGCCGGGCGGGGGCCAGGATACGAGCAGTACTTC. The full variable domain, with the rest looked up from reference TRBV2 and TRBJ2-7, is EPEVTQTPSHQVTQMGQEVILRCVPISNHLYFYWYRQILGQKVEFLVSFYNNEISEKSEIFDDQFSVERPDGSNFTLKIRSTKLEDSAMYFCAGRGPGYEQYFGPGTRLTVT.

V gene TRBV7-3 combines with J gene TRBJ2-3, with TRBD2 as a possible D gene (6 bases). Germline CDR1 SGHTA, CDR2 FQGTGA. V dropped 5 bases and J dropped 5 bases, with 11 bases sitting between them. This CDR3 is built from 13 residues. In nucleotides, the CDR3 is TGTGCCAGCAGCCTGGGGGGAATAGATACGCAGTATTTT. It encodes CASSLGGIDTQYF.

J is TRBJ1-2 and V is TRBV5-5, with 12 bases matching TRBD1. This CDR3 is built from 15 residues. Trimming removed 0 bases from V and 6 bases from J; junction bases left unmatched: 3. CDR1 and CDR2 (germline): SGHKS, YYEKEE (reference sequence). The DNA of the CDR3 is TGTGCCAGCAGCTTGGGGGGACAGGGGGCCGATGGCTACACCTTC. Its translation is CASSLGGQGADGYTF. Variable domain in full (rest from reference TRBV5-5 and TRBJ1-2): DAGVTQSPTHLIKTRGQQVTLRCSPISGHKSVSWYQQVLGQGPQFIFQYYEKEERGRGNFPDRFSARQFPNYSSELNVNALLLGDSALYLCASSLGGQGADGYTFGSGTRLTVV.

The chain joins TRBV14 to TRBJ1-1; D is unresolved. The CDR3 length is 15 residues. V lost 4 bases, J lost 3 bases, and 15 bases lay in between. CDR1 and CDR2 from the germline V gene are SGHDN and FVKESK. The DNA of the CDR3 is TGTGCCAGCAGCCGAGTCCGGGCCCTACACACTGAAGCTTTCTTT. Amino acid sequence: CASSRVRALHTEAFF.

This chain joins TRBV7-3 and TRBJ2-2; maybe TRBD1 (5 bases). There are 14 residues in the CDR3. In germline, CDR1 is SGHTA, CDR2 FQGTGA. Trimming removed 5 bases at V and 1 base at J, with 8 bases between. CDR3 bases: TGTGCCAGCAGCGGAACAGGGAACACCGGGGAGCTGTTTTTT. Amino acid sequence: CASSGTGNTGELFF.

The chain combines TRBV6-5 with TRBJ1-5; D unclear. CDR1 is MNHEY and CDR2 is SVGAGI in the germline V gene. This CDR3 spans 13 amino acids. The V and J ends lost 3 bases and 6 bases respectively, with 9 bases between them. CDR3 region: CASSYSPRQPQHF. CDR3 coding DNA: TGTGCCAGCAGTTATTCCCCGCGTCAGCCCCAGCATTTT.

This chain links TRBV9 with TRBJ2-1; D gene unclear. V lost 0 bases, J lost 7 bases, and 8 bases lay in between. CDR3 size: 13 residues. Germline CDR1 is SGDLS and CDR2 is YYNGEE. CDR3 nucleotides: TGTGCCAGCAGCGTAGCCCTGACGAATGAGCAGTTCTTC. Its translation is CASSVALTNEQFF. Using reference TRBV9 and TRBJ2-1 for the parts outside the CDR3, the full variable domain is DSGVTQTPKHLITATGQRVTLRCSPRSGDLSVYWYQQSLDQGLQFLIQYYNGEERAKGNILERFSAQQFPDLHSELNLSSLELGDSALYFCASSVALTNEQFFGPGTRLTVL.

In DNA, the CDR3 is TGTGCCAGCAGCCCACGACTAGCGGGGGACGAGCAGTACTTC. This encodes CASSPRLAGDEQYF. The rearrangement links TRBV9 to TRBJ2-7, with 12 nucleotides matching TRBD2. The V gene end was trimmed by 4 bases and the J gene end by 5 bases; junction bases not matched to a gene: 4. This CDR3 region has 14 residues. Germline V lookup: CDR1 SGDLS, CDR2 YYNGEE. Full variable domain (missing parts from reference TRBV9 and TRBJ2-7): DSGVTQTPKHLITATGQRVTLRCSPRSGDLSVYWYQQSLDQGLQFLIQYYNGEERAKGNILERFSAQQFPDLHSELNLSSLELGDSALYFCASSPRLAGDEQYFGPGTRLTVT.

The V and J genes are TRBV11-2 and TRBJ2-3; 11 bases fit TRBD2. J lost 5 bases, V lost 6 bases, and 13 bases had no gene match. The CDR3 is 17 amino acids. In germline, CDR1 is SGHAT, CDR2 FQNNGV. CDR3 in amino acids: CASSRPSGGLKGDTQYF. As DNA, the CDR3 is TGTGCCAGCAGTCGACCTAGCGGGGGGCTTAAAGGAGATACGCAGTATTTT.

CDR3 DNA: TGTGCCAGCAGCTTTAATGGAGAGACCCAGTACTTC. It encodes CASSFNGETQYF. The rearrangement links TRBV5-8 to TRBJ2-5; D remains unclear. Deletions cut 2 bases from V and 4 bases from J, with 6 bases between. Germline V CDR1 and CDR2: SGHTS, YDEGEE. This CDR3 comprises 12 residues.